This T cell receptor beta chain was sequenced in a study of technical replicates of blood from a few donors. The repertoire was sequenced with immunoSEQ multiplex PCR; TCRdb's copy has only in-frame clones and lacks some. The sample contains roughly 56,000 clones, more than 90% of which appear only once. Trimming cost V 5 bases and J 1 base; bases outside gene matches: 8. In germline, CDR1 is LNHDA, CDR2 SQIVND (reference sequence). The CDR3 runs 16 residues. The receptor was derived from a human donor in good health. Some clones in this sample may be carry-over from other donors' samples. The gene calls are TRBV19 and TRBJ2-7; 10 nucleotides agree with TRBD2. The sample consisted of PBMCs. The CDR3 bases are TGTGCCAGTAGTGCAGCATGGACTAGCGGTTCCTACGAGCAGTACTTC. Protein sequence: CASSAAWTSGSYEQYF.